Here is one TCR beta chain with its context. Its antigen is still unknown. Sequenced by immunoSEQ multiplex PCR; TCRdb stores in-frame clones only, minus some. The data contain more than 350,000 clones, 75% to 95% of them singletons. The data stem from a study of Ad26.COV2.S vaccination and SARS-CoV-2 variants. Treatment of the sample: approximately 18 received Ad26.COV2.S at low or high dose, single or two shots; 5 received placebo; per-sample allocation not given. Material that was analyzed had been drawn on day 63 after the first vaccine or placebo injection. The vaccine delivered Wuhan-strain SARS-CoV-2 spike through an Ad26 vector. This CDR3 is 15 amino acids long. V was pared by 5 bases and J by 7 bases, with 15 bases between. CDR1 is MDHEN, CDR2 SYDVKM, per germline. Findings of the study overall: Vaccinees showed greater spike-specific TCR breadth than placebo recipients. Post-vaccination spike-specific CD8+ and CD4+ T cell responses reportedly had substantial breadth. Breadth measured for non-spike TCRs was similar across vaccine and placebo recipients.

This sequence originates from a person between 18 and 60 years old who received the Ad26.COV2.S COVID-19 vaccine or a placebo. The rearrangement joins TRBV28 to TRBJ1-6; D may be TRBD1 (6 bases). The source was peripheral blood, collected in a trial of Ad26.COV2.S vaccine versus placebo. The chain's CDR3 is CASSLEAGANSPLHF. CDR3 DNA sequence: TGTGCCAGCAGTCTAGAGGCAGGGGCGAATTCACCCCTCCACTTT.